This TCR beta chain was captured in a study of blood T cell repertoires in COVID-19. About the study: PBMCs, B-cell-depleted T cells, or T cells provided the cDNA or gDNA that made up the material.

Per the original methods: Quantification of nucleated cells was approximated via reference gene primer amplification. Data came from immunoSEQ multiplex PCR; TCRdb stores just in-frame clones and leaves some out. V and J calls and clone size are copied from that table; D and trimming were computed from the DNA. Altogether some 200,000 clones are present, 84% being singletons, with the ten largest covering under 1.5%. V shed 2 bases and J shed 10 bases, with 24 bases lying between them. There are 17 residues in the CDR3. This clone was recorded once. Sequences were obtained from peripheral blood. The sequence came from a woman between 40 and 55 years old who had recovered from COVID-19. The V call is TRBV23-1, the J call TRBJ1-5; D is unresolved. TRBV23-1 is classed as an ORF, of uncertain function. CDR3 sequence (DNA): TGCGCCAGCAGTCAACCGGAGGTTGCAAAGAGACTCATTCCCCAGCATTTT. The encoded protein is CASSQPEVAKRLIPQHF.